Included here is one T cell receptor beta chain sequence, with context. As originally analysed: Amplified reference gene primers provided the basis for estimating nucleated cell counts. Clones were read by immunoSEQ multiplex PCR, and TCRdb kept only the in-frame ones, dropping some. V, J and clone size reflect that table, while D and trimming were determined from the DNA. Seen here are some 330,000 clones, roughly four fifths observed once, and the top ten hold over 4.5%. This entry is derived from a study of blood T cell repertoires in COVID-19. Turning to the study itself: COVID-19 samples, acute and convalescent, were from the United States, Italy and Spain. Sources were T cells, B-cell-depleted T cells, or PBMCs; the material itself was cDNA or gDNA.

Donors of Cohort 3 who recovered were those that had two negative PCRs, clearance, or symptom resolution. The sequenced material came from PBMCs or T cells enriched from blood (not recorded which). The receptor comes from a woman between 50 and 59 years old who had recovered from COVID-19.

The CDR3 DNA reads as TGTGCCAGCAGCCCCCCGGGACTAGCCCTCGAGCAGTACTTC. This encodes CASSPPGLALEQYF. The J gene is TRBJ2-7, the V gene TRBV13; 9 nucleotides align to TRBD2. V was pared by 5 bases and J by 6 bases, with 8 bases of the junction left unmatched. Germline CDR1 reads PRHDT; CDR2 reads FYEKMQ (reference sequence). The CDR3 has 14 amino acids.